Included here is one TCR beta chain sequence, with context. The antigen it recognizes is unknown. No quality values exist for individual bases; no much larger clone is one base distant. The data derive from a study of shared clonotypes between healthy human individuals (dated by TCRdb to about 2020). General notes on the study: The cohort comprised a couple of women and a few men aged 18 to 49 years. To increase sequencing depth and limit assay-specific biases, TCR repertoire library preparation and sequencing were carried out by different laboratories using diverse techniques. Per donor, three plates each were used for CD4 naive and CD4 memory, two for CD8 naive, and one for CD8 memory. Blood TCR repertoires of 5 or 6 healthy adults were deeply sequenced to estimate repertoire size and the extent of clonotype sharing between individuals. Between about 0.85 and 9.5 billion PBMCs per donor were obtained by leukapheresis. Points the paper makes about the study in general: Across a few donors, about 4.5% of naive CD4, around 3.3% of naive CD8, approximately 2.5% of memory CD4, and approximately 0.4% of memory CD8 clonotypes were shared. Pairwise subsampling led to the expectation that sequencing depth would affect the degree of clonotype sharing among donors. The small number of donors limited the genetic and exposure-history diversity represented. Larger estimated clonotype richness was generally found for naive subsets than for memory subsets. Even with the large sequencing depth, rarefaction of the sorted-subset datasets indicated that sequencing was incomplete. Compared with non-shared clonotypes, clonotypes shared by all four sorted-subset donors had higher generation probabilities. Sampling was limited to blood, and TCR repertoires in tissue likely differ from TCR repertoires in blood.

CDR1 and CDR2, looked up from the germline V gene, are SGDLS and YYNGEE. From its cysteine to its phenylalanine, the CDR3 spans 17 amino acids. CDR3 DNA is the only sequence kept; it has 51 bases, read in frame from the first base. V is clipped by 0 bases and J by 0 bases, and the sequence between their germline boundaries is 13 bases long. Using the deep immunoSEQ assay, TCR CDR3 regions were amplified from genomic DNA by multiplex PCR. Extracted genomic DNA from each cell subset was distributed evenly across all wells of several immunoSEQ 96-well plates, and each plate was treated as a replicate. Each replicate PCR for sorted subsets received around 200 ng genomic DNA, equal to roughly 30,000 T cell genomes. Purified libraries were quantified with a Qubit 3.0 fluorometer, sized on a Bioanalyzer 2100, and re-quantified with the KAPA Library Quantification kit. Each immunoSEQ 96-well plate was sequenced on its own single-read 150-cycle Illumina NextSeq 550 flow cell. Per the source publication's procedure: Because the immunoSEQ output held only junctional sequences and lacked quality scores, the filtering could not match the filtering applied to full-length reads. To assign V/J genes and CDR3, sequences were annotated using PyIR, a Python wrapper for IgBLAST v1.9, with IMGT germline references. Any read was removed if the V/J assignment was weak (E-value above 1e-6), the CDR3 was missing, or the read contained stop codons, out-of-frame junctions, or ambiguous translated residues. A V3J clonotype was defined by an identical inferred V gene, J gene, and CDR3 amino acid sequence. Percentage overlap between repertoires was calculated by dividing the number of shared unique clonotypes by the size of the smaller repertoire. Three approaches were used to assess repertoire richness: RTK rarefaction, the Chao1 estimator, and Recon v2.1 estimates of unobserved clonotypes. Generation probabilities for all TCRbeta clonotypes obtained by the gDNA method from a handful of donors were computed using OLGA. Held by TCRdb, this immuneACCESS table contains in-frame sequences only and omits some clones. Under half of the omission traces to an unresolved V gene where checked; the cause of the rest is unknown. The DNA gave D and trimming, while V, J and clone size come from that table. The sample data list roughly 380,000 clones, and about 97% of these were observed just once. The leading ten clones occupy more than 0.3% of the sample.

Healthy HIV-negative adults with no recently reported acute infections or vaccinations were included as donors. Every donor was a Caucasian adult residing in Nashville, Tennessee, USA. CD8 memory samples consisted of magnetically selected CD45RO+ cells combined with CCR7-negative CD45RA+ effector memory (TemRA) cells. Blood was collected by leukapheresis, and PBMCs were isolated by Ficoll-Histopaque density gradient centrifugation and then cryopreserved in liquid nitrogen vapor phase. Analytical flow cytometry was used to check the purity and quantity of every magnetically sorted T cell population. From each sorted fraction, genomic DNA was isolated and quantified by UV absorbance on a Nanodrop 2000c.

This receptor was identified in a man between 25 and 39 years old in good health. This receptor chain uses TRBV9 and TRBJ2-1; the D segment could be TRBD2, given 5 matching bases. Material for sequencing was memory CD8+ T cells sorted from blood. The sample's cell subset or site label, in plain terms: CD45RO+ cells pooled with CCR7-negative TemRA cells. The CDR3: CASSVEATGSSYNEQFF. The DNA sequence is given as TGTGCCAGCAGCGTAGAGGCTACGGGAAGCTCCTACAATGAGCAGTTCTTC.